There are many counts of the clone carrying this TCR beta chain. Its antigen remains unknown. The data belong to a study of cytomegalovirus exposure and HLA in healthy donors. Study-wide results and caveats: A list of approximately 160 TCR beta chains associated with cytomegalovirus was given. While the bulk of TCR sequences proved rare, some public TCRs turned up in many donors. Within the 100 to 150 validation repertoires, first-cohort TCR clusters tended to co-occur, according to a later analysis.

The method was immunoSEQ multiplex PCR; TCRdb's version includes in-frame clones alone and lacks a portion of them. The sample gives fewer than 250,000 clones, approximately 90% of which show up once; 2.6% is in the top ten. The CDR3 loop spans 14 amino acids. CDR1 and CDR2 (germline): MNHEY, SMNVEV (reference sequence). V lost 6 bases, J lost 6 bases, and 15 bases lay in between. The study drew the donors from its approximately 120-subject validation cohort, separate from the approximately 670-subject first cohort. V is TRBV27 and J is TRBJ1-5; D remains ambiguous. The sample taken for sequencing was PBMCs. This clonotype was obtained from a man between 18 and 29 years old in good health and CMV-seronegative. CDR3 in amino acids: CASRRAGLGQPQHF. CDR3 in DNA: TGTGCCAGCAGGCGGGCCGGGTTGGGTCAGCCCCAGCATTTT.